The 18 T cell receptor beta chains reported below all come from one sample, sequenced in a study of T cells in Graves' hyperthyroidism and ophthalmopathy. Amplification yielded TCR beta CDR3 regions, with RNA transcripts as the source. A set of HTBI primers served as the primers for a first-round RT-PCR of the TCR CDR3. Each CDR3 protein gets one entry after TCRdb re-called the multiplex PCR reads with MiXCR. The profile shows about 380,000 distinct CDR3 sequences, roughly 15% of them singletons. The sequenced sample was blood. The source of these receptors is a woman aged 25 to 45 with Graves' ophthalmopathy.

This clonotype occurred many times. The chain joins TRBV12-3 or TRBV12-4 to TRBJ1-6; no clear D gene. Trimming took 1 base from V and 7 from J, leaving 11 bases between them. The CDR3 runs 15 residues. CDR3 region: CASSLVGLRNSPLHF. Written as DNA, the CDR3 is TGTGCCAGCAGTTTAGTGGGTCTGCGGAATTCACCCCTCCACTTT.

This clonotype was counted between two and nine times. The V gene is TRBV20-1, the J gene TRBJ1-1; TRBD1 might be the D (6 bases). The germline V gene encodes CDR1 DFQATT and CDR2 SNEGSKA (reference sequence). The V and J ends lost 5 bases and 1 base respectively, with 17 bases between them. The CDR3 is made up of 15 amino acids. Here the CDR3 reads CSASIPGARNTEAFF. The DNA for the CDR3 is TGCAGTGCTTCTATCCCGGGGGCCAGGAACACTGAAGCTTTCTTT.

This clonotype has more than one count but fewer than ten. V and J are TRBV20-1 and TRBJ2-3, with D maybe TRBD2 (7 bases). Trimming removed 0 bases at V and 10 bases at J, with 23 bases between. This CDR3 has 16 amino acids. CDR1 and CDR2 from the germline V gene are DFQATT and SNEGSKA (reference sequence). CDR3 nucleotides: TGCAGTGCTAGAGAGGGGGGGGGGGCGGTGGGGTATCCGCAGTATTTT. Protein product: CSAREGGGAVGYPQYF.

This clonotype was detected ten times or more. J is TRBJ2-4 and V is TRBV10-3; D is uncertain. The CDR3 spans 16 residues. V shed 3 bases and J shed 1 base, with 13 bases lying between them. Per germline, CDR1 ENHRY and CDR2 SYGVKD. The CDR3 reads CAISEKVIGAKNIQYF. CDR3 nucleotide sequence: TGTGCCATCAGTGAAAAGGTCATTGGGGCCAAAAACATTCAGTACTTC.

This clonotype has a count of ten or more. This may come from a read error, since a much larger clone is one base off. V usage is TRBV20-1 and J usage is TRBJ2-7; 11 bases align to TRBD1. The germline V gene encodes CDR1 DFQATT and CDR2 SNEGSKA (reference sequence). V shed 5 bases and J 2 bases; nucleotides not matched to a gene: 2. This CDR3 contains 13 residues. CDR3 nucleotide sequence: TGCAGTGCTTGGACAGGGGGCACCTACGAGCAGTACTTC. Translating gives CSAWTGGTYEQYF.

This clonotype was counted only a few times. This chain connects TRBV7-9 to TRBJ2-3; 9 bases agree with TRBD1. V was pared by 5 bases and J by 1 base, with 7 bases of the junction left unmatched. CDR3 length equals 16 residues. Germline V CDR1 and CDR2: SEHNR, FQNEAQ (reference sequence). CDR3 loop: CASSPWDRVRTDTQYF. The CDR3 DNA sequence: TGTGCCAGCAGCCCATGGGACAGGGTTCGCACAGATACGCAGTATTTT.

At least ten counts were recorded for this clonotype. The chain couples TRBV20-1 to TRBJ1-4; no firm D call. In germline, CDR1 is DFQATT, CDR2 SNEGSKA (reference sequence). Trimming cost V 3 bases and J 5 bases, with 13 bases left between them. This CDR3 contains 14 residues. The CDR3 is CSASLASGNEKLFF. The CDR3 DNA is TGCAGTGCTAGTCTGGCCAGTGGAAATGAAAAACTGTTTTTT.

This clonotype has at least ten counts. The chain recombines TRBV20-1 with TRBJ2-3; unclear D gene. Per the germline V gene, CDR1 is DFQATT and CDR2 is SNEGSKA (reference sequence). The CDR3 extends over 14 amino acids. V lost 1 base and J lost 6, with 14 bases in between. CDR3 sequence reads: CSARGNQVGDTQYF. The CDR3 DNA reads TGCAGTGCTAGAGGTAACCAGGTGGGGGATACGCAGTATTTT.

In its sample, this clonotype was seen many times. V is TRBV19 and J is TRBJ2-3; 8 positions agree with TRBD2. Germline V gene data show CDR1 as LNHDA and CDR2 as SQIVND (reference sequence). After removal of 7 bases from V and 6 bases from J, the junction contained 9 bases not matched to a gene. The CDR3 covers 14 residues. CDR3 DNA sequence: TGTGCCAGTAACCAGCGGGGGACTCCGGATACGCAGTATTTT. It encodes CASNQRGTPDTQYF.

This clonotype has ten or more counts. This chain uses TRBV27 with TRBJ2-3; weak D call: TRBD1 (6 bases). V lost 6 bases to trimming and J lost 3 bases, with 13 bases between them. Germline lookup yields CDR1 MNHEY and CDR2 SMNVEV (reference sequence). CDR3 length equals 14 residues. This CDR3 reads CASRISGATDTQYF. CDR3 DNA sequence: TGTGCCAGCAGGATCTCAGGGGCAACAGATACGCAGTATTTT.

This clonotype occurred many times. This rearrangement joins TRBV20-1 to TRBJ1-5; D unclear. V shed 0 bases and J shed 4 bases, with 10 bases lying between them. The CDR3 is made up of 14 amino acids. Per the germline V gene, CDR1 is DFQATT and CDR2 is SNEGSKA (reference sequence). The CDR3 region has the DNA TGCAGTGCTAGAGATAGTGTGGAGAATCAGCCCCAGCATTTT. It translates to CSARDSVENQPQHF.

V is TRBV24-1 and J is TRBJ2-2; 8 positions agree with TRBD2. CDR3 length: 16 residues. V was pared by 4 bases and J by 3 bases, with 6 bases of the junction left unmatched. Germline-derived CDR1 and CDR2 are KGHDR and SFDVKD. The CDR3 DNA follows: TGTGCCACCAGTGACTCGGGGGGGCCTTACACCGGGGAGCTGTTTTTT. Protein product: CATSDSGGPYTGELFF.

This clonotype was picked up many times. The chain carries TRBV12-3 or TRBV12-4 and TRBJ1-5; no clear D. The CDR3 loop spans 11 amino acids. Trimming removed 6 bases from V and 4 bases from J, with 4 bases in between. CDR3 DNA: TGTGCCAGCAGCCGTAATCAGCCCCAGCATTTT. This gives the protein CASSRNQPQHF.

This clonotype was observed a few times. The chain recombines TRBV24-1 with TRBJ2-5, with D possibly TRBD2 on 5 matching bases. The CDR3 totals 12 residues. In germline, CDR1 is KGHDR, CDR2 SFDVKD. Trimming stripped 7 bases from V and 4 bases from J, with 9 bases between. CDR3 bases: TGTGCCACCAGCCTCGCGGGAGAGACCCAGTACTTC. This translates into CATSLAGETQYF.

At least ten counts were recorded for this clonotype. The J gene is TRBJ2-7, the V gene TRBV7-9; D remains ambiguous. The V and J ends lost 1 base and 2 bases respectively, with 12 bases between them. Germline V lookup: CDR1 SEHNR, CDR2 FQNEAQ (reference sequence). The CDR3 has 15 amino acids. CDR3 in DNA: TGTGCCAGCAGCTTAGTCGCCGGGCCGACCTACGAGCAGTACTTC. Amino acids: CASSLVAGPTYEQYF. The entire variable domain, with the rest obtained from reference TRBV7-9 and TRBJ2-7, is as follows: DTGVSQNPRHKITKRGQNVTFRCDPISEHNRLYWYRQTLGQGPEFLTYFQNEAQLEKSRLLSDRFSAERPKGSFSTLEIQRTEQGDSAMYLCASSLVAGPTYEQYFGPGTRLTVT.

This clonotype was recorded a few times. This may be a read error, as it is one base from a much larger clone. The chain links TRBV20-1 to TRBJ2-7, with D tentatively TRBD1 (6 bases). The ends were cut back, 1 base at V and 0 bases at J, with 16 bases in the middle. Germline lookup yields CDR1 DFQATT and CDR2 SNEGSKA (reference sequence). This CDR3 spans 16 amino acids. This CDR3 is CSARASRGTPSYEQYF. The DNA for the CDR3 is TGCAGTGCTAGAGCCAGCAGGGGAACCCCCTCCTACGAGCAGTACTTC.

This sequence joins TRBV28 and TRBJ2-1, with D perhaps TRBD1 or TRBD2 (5 bases each). V gave up 2 bases and J gave up 9 bases, with 14 bases separating them. Germline V CDR1 and CDR2: MDHEN, SYDVKM. The CDR3 covers 14 residues. The CDR3 is CASSLGGDRGEQFF. Written as DNA, the CDR3 is TGTGCCAGCAGTTTAGGAGGAGACAGAGGTGAGCAGTTCTTC.

This clonotype has a count of ten or more. V and J are TRBV2 and TRBJ2-1, with D perhaps TRBD1 or TRBD2 (5 bases each). This CDR3 contains 14 residues. V was pared by 3 bases and J by 5 bases, with 11 bases between. CDR1 and CDR2 (germline): SNHLY, FYNNEI. CDR3 sequence (DNA): TGTGCCAGCAGTGACGGGACGGTTAACAATGAGCAGTTCTTC. Its protein is CASSDGTVNNEQFF.